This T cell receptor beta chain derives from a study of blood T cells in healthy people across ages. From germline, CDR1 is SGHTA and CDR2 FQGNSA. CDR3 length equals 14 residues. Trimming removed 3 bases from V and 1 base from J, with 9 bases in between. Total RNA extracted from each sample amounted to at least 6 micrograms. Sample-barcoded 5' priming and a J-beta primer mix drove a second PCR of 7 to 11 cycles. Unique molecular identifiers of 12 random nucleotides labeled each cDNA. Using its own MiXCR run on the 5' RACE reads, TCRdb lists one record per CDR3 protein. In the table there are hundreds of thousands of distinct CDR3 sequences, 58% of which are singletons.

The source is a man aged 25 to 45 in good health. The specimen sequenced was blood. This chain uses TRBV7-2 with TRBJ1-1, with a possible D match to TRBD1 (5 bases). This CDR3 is CASSFRGGNTEAFF. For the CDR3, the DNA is TGTGCCAGCAGCTTTAGGGGTGGGAACACTGAAGCTTTCTTT. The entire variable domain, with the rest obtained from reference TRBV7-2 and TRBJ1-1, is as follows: GAGVSQSPSNKVTEKGKDVELRCDPISGHTALYWYRQSLGQGLEFLIYFQGNSAPDKSGLPSDRFSAERTGGSVSTLTIQRTQQEDSAVYLCASSFRGGNTEAFFGQGTRLTVV.